The 29 T cell receptor beta chains below all came from one sample that was sequenced in a study of shared clonotypes between healthy human individuals. Profiled with immunoSEQ multiplex PCR; TCRdb holds only in-frame clones, not every one. The table has around 2,000,000 clones, over 85% seen once. The sequenced sample was naive CD4+ T cells sorted from blood. Subset denoted: CD45RA+ positively selected. Source of these receptors: a man aged 18-30 years in good health.

The V call is TRBV7-9, the J call TRBJ1-3; D not resolved. Trimming left V 4 bases short and J 4 bases short, with 14 bases between. CDR3 length: 15 residues. The V gene's germline CDR1 is SEHNR and CDR2 FQNEAQ (reference sequence). As DNA, the CDR3 is TGTGCCAGCAGCTCCGTGCAAGTGCAGGGAAACACCATATATTTT. Its translation: CASSSVQVQGNTIYF.

V is TRBV6-5 and J is TRBJ1-1; D possibly corresponds to TRBD1 (6 bases). This CDR3 contains 13 residues. V lost 5 bases and J 5 bases, leaving 12 bases between the germline ends. The germline CDR1 and CDR2 sequences are MNHEY and SVGAGI. For the CDR3, the DNA is TGTGCCAGCAGTAGCGACAGGTTTACTGAAGCTTTCTTT. Its protein product is CASSSDRFTEAFF.

V and J are TRBV9 and TRBJ2-2; the D gene is possibly TRBD2 (5 bases). Trimming took 4 bases from V and 3 from J, leaving 10 bases between them. The germline V gene encodes CDR1 SGDLS and CDR2 YYNGEE. The CDR3 is 14 amino acids. The CDR3 DNA follows: TGTGCCAGCAGCCGGCGGGTTGACACCGGGGAGCTGTTTTTT. Translated, it gives CASSRRVDTGELFF.

The CDR3 coding sequence is TGCGCCAGCAGCCAAGGCTTGACAGAGAATGGCTACACCTTC. Its protein product is CASSQGLTENGYTF. The rearrangement joins TRBV4-3 to TRBJ1-2; D may be TRBD1 (5 bases). Trimming took off 1 base at V and 6 bases at J, with 12 bases between the two ends. Germline values: CDR1 LGHNA, CDR2 YSLEER. The CDR3 runs 14 residues.

V is TRBV10-3 and J is TRBJ2-7; D is perhaps TRBD2 (7 bases). Deletions cut 7 bases from V and 2 bases from J, with 12 bases between. The CDR3 runs to 13 residues. Germline V CDR1 and CDR2: ENHRY, SYGVKD. CDR3 sequence: CAINEGGTYEQYF. CDR3 sequence (DNA): TGTGCCATCAACGAGGGGGGGACCTACGAGCAGTACTTC.

The genes are TRBV18 and TRBJ2-1, with D possibly matching TRBD2 (6 bases). Trimming took 0 bases from V and 10 from J, leaving 10 bases between them. Germline CDR1 reads KGHSH; CDR2 reads LQKENI. This CDR3 contains 13 residues. The CDR3 loop reads CASSPPRLVEQFF. CDR3 in DNA: TGTGCCAGCTCACCACCCCGACTAGTAGAGCAGTTCTTC.

The V call is TRBV28, the J call TRBJ1-5; the match to TRBD1 covers 8 bases. The germline V gene has CDR1 MDHEN and CDR2 SYDVKM. V gave up 2 bases and J gave up 7 bases; unmatched junction bases: 10. The CDR3 runs to 16 residues. The CDR3 reads CASSLHDRGLGQPQHF. CDR3 sequence (DNA): TGTGCCAGCAGTTTACACGACAGGGGCCTAGGACAGCCCCAGCATTTT.

The J gene is TRBJ2-2, the V gene TRBV13, with D perhaps TRBD1 (6 bases). The CDR3 covers 15 residues. V lost 4 bases and J 1 base, leaving 10 bases between the germline ends. CDR1 and CDR2 from the germline V gene are PRHDT and FYEKMQ (reference sequence). CDR3 sequence reads: CASSYWTENTGELFF. In DNA form, the CDR3 reads TGTGCCAGCAGCTATTGGACAGAGAACACCGGGGAGCTGTTTTTT.

This chain links TRBV5-1 with TRBJ1-5; D ambiguous. The CDR3 is made up of 14 amino acids. Per the germline V gene, CDR1 is SGHRS and CDR2 is YFSETQ. V was trimmed by 0 bases and J by 4 bases, leaving 8 bases between them. The DNA for the CDR3 is TGCGCCAGCAGCTTGGAAACACCTAATCAGCCCCAGCATTTT. This gives the protein CASSLETPNQPQHF.

This chain joins TRBV5-6 and TRBJ1-2; D remains ambiguous. In germline, CDR1 is SGHDT, CDR2 YYEEEE. Trimming stripped 1 base from V and 8 bases from J, with 9 bases between. The CDR3 runs 12 residues. CDR3 sequence: CASSLRQSGYTF. CDR3 in DNA: TGTGCCAGCAGCTTGAGGCAGTCAGGCTACACCTTC. Full variable domain (missing parts from reference TRBV5-6 and TRBJ1-2): DAGVTQSPTHLIKTRGQQVTLRCSPKSGHDTVSWYQQALGQGPQFIFQYYEEEERQRGNFPDRFSGHQFPNYSSELNVNALLLGDSALYLCASSLRQSGYTFGSGTRLTVV.

As DNA, the CDR3 is TGTGCCAGCATTAAGTTGGGAGGCACTGAAGCTTTCTTT. The encoded protein is CASIKLGGTEAFF. V and J are TRBV5-4 and TRBJ1-1; D gene unclear. This CDR3 spans 13 amino acids. The V end was cut by 6 bases, the J end by 4 bases, with 13 bases between. Germline V lookup: CDR1 SGHNT, CDR2 YYREEE (reference sequence).

CDR3 residues: CASSANPGQGGEQYF. The CDR3 DNA reads as TGCGCCAGCAGCGCAAACCCGGGACAGGGGGGCGAGCAGTACTTC. The chain recombines TRBV5-1 with TRBJ2-7; 11 bases agree with TRBD1. Germline V CDR1 and CDR2: SGHRS, YFSETQ. This CDR3 region has 15 residues. V shed 4 bases and J 6 bases; nucleotides not matched to a gene: 9.

This clone was seen just once. Other DNA sequences in the sample encode the same CDR3. This chain uses TRBV7-9 with TRBJ1-1, with unresolved D. Germline loops: CDR1 SEHNR, CDR2 FQNEAQ (reference sequence). V was trimmed by 6 bases and J by 1 base, leaving 9 bases between them. There are 13 residues in the CDR3. The CDR3 spells CASSLQENTEAFF. The CDR3 DNA reads as TGTGCCAGCAGTCTTCAAGAGAACACTGAAGCTTTCTTT. The full variable domain, rest sourced from reference TRBV7-9 and TRBJ1-1, is DTGVSQNPRHKITKRGQNVTFRCDPISEHNRLYWYRQTLGQGPEFLTYFQNEAQLEKSRLLSDRFSAERPKGSFSTLEIQRTEQGDSAMYLCASSLQENTEAFFGQGTRLTVV.

The chain recombines TRBV30 with TRBJ1-3, with D unresolved. This CDR3 is 12 amino acids long. Trimming shortened V by 0 bases and J by 6 bases, and 6 bases separated the two germline ends. Per germline, CDR1 GTSNPN and CDR2 SVGIG (reference sequence). The CDR3 nucleotides read TGTGCCTGGAGTGTAATGGAAAACACCATATATTTT. Encoded protein: CAWSVMENTIYF.

This chain joins TRBV9 and TRBJ1-4; tentatively, D is TRBD1 (5 bases). V gave up 3 bases and J gave up 2 bases, with 17 bases separating them. CDR1 and CDR2 (germline): SGDLS, YYNGEE. The CDR3 consists of 17 residues. Here the CDR3 reads CASSERARGSTNEKLFF. CDR3 sequence (DNA): TGTGCCAGCAGCGAGAGGGCCCGGGGGAGCACTAATGAAAAACTGTTTTTT.

The chain combines TRBV6-1 with TRBJ2-7; D is unresolved. The CDR3 loop spans 15 amino acids. Germline V gene data show CDR1 as MNHNS and CDR2 as SASEGT. V was pared by 5 bases and J by 2 bases, with 16 bases between. CDR3 sequence reads: CASSSEQWAAYEQYF. The CDR3, as DNA: TGTGCCAGCAGTTCGGAACAGTGGGCCGCCTACGAGCAGTACTTC.

The J gene is TRBJ2-2, the V gene TRBV29-1; D is unresolved. CDR1 SQVTM and CDR2 ANQGSEA come from the germline V gene. With 0 bases removed from V and 13 bases from J, the gap between germline ends came to 9 bases. The CDR3 runs 11 residues. This CDR3 reads CSVEDQSGLFF. The CDR3 region has the DNA TGCAGCGTTGAAGATCAGTCGGGGCTGTTTTTT.

V and J are TRBV30 and TRBJ2-2; no clear D gene. The ends were cut back, 5 bases at V and 4 bases at J, with 17 bases in the middle. The CDR3 contains 15 residues. The germline gives CDR1 GTSNPN, CDR2 SVGIG (reference sequence). This CDR3 reads CAWGGRAKGTGELFF. The CDR3 bases are TGTGCCTGGGGTGGGCGCGCAAAGGGCACCGGGGAGCTGTTTTTT.

This rearrangement joins TRBV30 to TRBJ1-2; the D gene is possibly TRBD1 (5 bases). Germline V lookup: CDR1 GTSNPN, CDR2 SVGIG (reference sequence). The CDR3 is 13 residues long. V shed 0 bases and J shed 8 bases, with 13 bases lying between them. CDR3 protein: CAWSVHGGRGYTF. CDR3 in DNA: TGTGCCTGGAGTGTACATGGGGGTAGGGGCTACACCTTC.

The chain couples TRBV2 to TRBJ1-5; 9 nucleotides match TRBD1. The CDR3 consists of 15 residues. The V segment lost 6 bases and the J segment 2 bases; nucleotides outside the gene matches: 5. Germline CDR1 reads SNHLY; CDR2 reads FYNNEI. The CDR3 protein is CASSKTGGGNQPQHF. CDR3 DNA: TGTGCCAGCAGCAAGACAGGGGGGGGCAATCAGCCCCAGCATTTT.

This chain connects TRBV18 to TRBJ2-2; D call uncertain. This CDR3 region has 13 residues. V shed 2 bases and J shed 4 bases, with 5 bases lying between them. CDR1 is KGHSH and CDR2 is LQKENI in the germline V gene. The CDR3 reads CASSPYGTGELFF. The CDR3 DNA sequence: TGTGCCAGCTCACCATATGGCACCGGGGAGCTGTTTTTT.

Points on this clone: At one of its ends the junction is not consistent with the germline gene, which may arise from a read error. This CDR3 reads CASSSVLGGDTGELFF. CDR3 DNA sequence: TGTGCTAGCAGCTCAGTACTTGGCGGGGACACCGGGGAGCTGTTTTTT. The chain recombines TRBV7-7 with TRBJ2-2; D may be TRBD2 (6 bases). The CDR3 extends over 16 amino acids. Germline CDR1 SSHAT, CDR2 FNYEAQ (reference sequence).

The rearrangement uses TRBV6-6 and TRBJ2-6; D is unclear. V was cut by 2 bases and J by 0 bases, with 8 bases left in between. Germline lookup yields CDR1 MNHNY and CDR2 SVGAGI (reference sequence). The CDR3 totals 16 residues. Here the CDR3 reads CASSYRQTSGANVLTF. The DNA of the CDR3 is TGTGCCAGCAGTTACCGGCAGACCTCTGGGGCCAACGTCCTGACTTTC.

The genes are TRBV6-5 and TRBJ1-1, with 7 bases matching TRBD1. The CDR3 length is 16 residues. J gave up 2 bases and V 4 bases, and 10 bases lay outside the gene matches. Germline loops: CDR1 MNHEY, CDR2 SVGAGI. The CDR3, as DNA: TGTGCCAGCAGTTCACAGGGGAGGGGATCTAACACTGAAGCTTTCTTT. Its translation is CASSSQGRGSNTEAFF.

To note about this clone: The germline gene is not matched at one end of the junction; a read error may be the cause. The chain links TRBV7-7 to TRBJ2-2; D unclear. The CDR3 contains 16 residues. Germline loops: CDR1 SSHAT, CDR2 FNYEAQ (reference sequence). As DNA, the CDR3 is TGTGCTAGCAGCCTAGATGGGGTATCGAACACCGGGGAGCTGTTTTTT. Protein sequence: CASSLDGVSNTGELFF.

V gene TRBV7-2 combines with J gene TRBJ1-5; maybe TRBD1 (6 bases). Trimming took 3 bases from V and 7 from J, leaving 13 bases between them. Germline V gene data show CDR1 as SGHTA and CDR2 as FQGNSA. This CDR3 has 14 residues. This CDR3 reads CASSFGRQGQPQHF. For the CDR3, the DNA is TGTGCCAGCAGCTTCGGGAGGCAGGGGCAGCCCCAGCATTTT.

The V and J genes are TRBV9 and TRBJ2-2, with 7 bases aligning to TRBD2. V lost 3 bases, J lost 2 bases, and 7 bases stayed unmatched. The CDR3 consists of 16 residues. Per the germline V gene, CDR1 is SGDLS and CDR2 is YYNGEE. DNA for the CDR3: TGTGCCAGCAGCGAAAGCGGGGTTAAAAACACCGGGGAGCTGTTTTTT. Its protein product is CASSESGVKNTGELFF.

The chain recombines TRBV2 with TRBJ2-5, with TRBD2 matching over 10 bases. Germline V gene sequence: CDR1 SNHLY, CDR2 FYNNEI. V lost 5 bases and J lost 5; bases outside the gene matches: 5. The CDR3 runs 14 residues. The CDR3 DNA reads TGTGCCAGCAGTTATAGCGGGGGGACGGAGACCCAGTACTTC. This sequence encodes CASSYSGGTETQYF.

About this clone itself: Other DNA sequences in this specimen translate into the identical CDR3. The CDR3 DNA follows: TGTGCCAGCAGCCCTCGAGGTCAAGAGACCCAGTACTTC. It specifies CASSPRGQETQYF. The chain combines TRBV9 with TRBJ2-5; D ambiguous. Germline loops: CDR1 SGDLS, CDR2 YYNGEE. V was pared by 4 bases and J by 2 bases, with 9 bases between. This CDR3 contains 13 residues.